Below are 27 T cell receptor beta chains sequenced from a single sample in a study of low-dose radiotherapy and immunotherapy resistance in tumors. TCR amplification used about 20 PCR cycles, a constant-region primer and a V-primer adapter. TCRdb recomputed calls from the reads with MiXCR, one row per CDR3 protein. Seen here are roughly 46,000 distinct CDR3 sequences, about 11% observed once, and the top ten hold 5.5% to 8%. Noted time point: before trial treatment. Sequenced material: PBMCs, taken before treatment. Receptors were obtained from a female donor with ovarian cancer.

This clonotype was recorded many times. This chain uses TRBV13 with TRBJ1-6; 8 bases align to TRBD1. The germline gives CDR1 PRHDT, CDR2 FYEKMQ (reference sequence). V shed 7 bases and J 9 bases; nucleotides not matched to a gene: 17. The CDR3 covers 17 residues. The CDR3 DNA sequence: TGTGCCAGCAACTTTCGAGCTAAGGACAGGGCGACTTCACCCCTCCACTTT. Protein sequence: CASNFRAKDRATSPLHF.

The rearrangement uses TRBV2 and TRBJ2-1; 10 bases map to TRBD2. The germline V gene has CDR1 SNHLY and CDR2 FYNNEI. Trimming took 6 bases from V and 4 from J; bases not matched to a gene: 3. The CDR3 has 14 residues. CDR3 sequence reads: CASRDSGGYNEQFF. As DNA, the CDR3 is TGTGCCAGCAGAGATAGCGGGGGGTACAATGAGCAGTTCTTC.

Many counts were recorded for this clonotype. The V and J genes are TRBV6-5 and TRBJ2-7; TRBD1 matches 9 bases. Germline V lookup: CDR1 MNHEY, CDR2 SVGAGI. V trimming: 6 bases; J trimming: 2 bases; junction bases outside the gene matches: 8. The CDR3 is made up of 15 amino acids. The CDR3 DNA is TGTGCCAGCAGGGGATCCGGGACAGGGCCCTACGAGCAGTACTTC. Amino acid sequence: CASRGSGTGPYEQYF.

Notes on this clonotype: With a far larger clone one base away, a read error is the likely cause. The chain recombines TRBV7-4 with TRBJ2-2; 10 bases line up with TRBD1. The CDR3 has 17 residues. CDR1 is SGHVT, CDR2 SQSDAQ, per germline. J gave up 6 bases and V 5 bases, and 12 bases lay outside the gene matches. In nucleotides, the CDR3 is TGTGCCAGCAGCCCCGGGACAGGGGAAAGAGGGTCCGGGGAGCTGTTTTTT. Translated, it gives CASSPGTGERGSGELFF.

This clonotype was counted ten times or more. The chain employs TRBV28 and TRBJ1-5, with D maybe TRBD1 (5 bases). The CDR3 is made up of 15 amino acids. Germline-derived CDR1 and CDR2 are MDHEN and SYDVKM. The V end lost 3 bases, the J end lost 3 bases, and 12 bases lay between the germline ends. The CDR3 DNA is TGTGCCAGCAGTTTGGGGGGGATACTCAATCAGCCCCAGCATTTT. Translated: CASSLGGILNQPQHF. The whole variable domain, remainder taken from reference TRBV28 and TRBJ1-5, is DVKVTQSSRYLVKRTGEKVFLECVQDMDHENMFWYRQDPGLGLRLIYFSYDVKMKEKGDIPEGYSVSREKKERFSLILESASTNQTSMYLCASSLGGILNQPQHFGDGTRLSIL.

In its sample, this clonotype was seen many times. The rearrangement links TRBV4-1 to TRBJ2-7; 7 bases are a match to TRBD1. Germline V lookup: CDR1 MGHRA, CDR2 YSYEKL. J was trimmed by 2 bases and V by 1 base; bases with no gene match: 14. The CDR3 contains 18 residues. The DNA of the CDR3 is TGCGCCAGCAGCCAAGGGGTTGGCCTGGGACAGAAACCCTACGAGCAGTACTTC. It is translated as CASSQGVGLGQKPYEQYF.

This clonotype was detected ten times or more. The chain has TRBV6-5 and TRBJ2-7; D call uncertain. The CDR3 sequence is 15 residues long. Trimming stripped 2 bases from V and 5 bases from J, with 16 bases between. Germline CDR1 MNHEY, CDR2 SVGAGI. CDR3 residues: CASSYGFAPLNEQYF. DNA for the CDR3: TGTGCCAGCAGTTACGGGTTCGCCCCACTTAACGAGCAGTACTTC.

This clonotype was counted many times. The CDR3 reads CASSSDRLAGGYEQYF. As DNA, the CDR3 is TGTGCCAGCAGTTCAGATCGCCTAGCGGGGGGCTACGAGCAGTACTTC. This chain connects TRBV27 to TRBJ2-7; 11 bases align to TRBD2. V lost 4 bases and J lost 3; bases outside the gene matches: 8. In germline, CDR1 is MNHEY, CDR2 SMNVEV (reference sequence). The CDR3 totals 16 residues.

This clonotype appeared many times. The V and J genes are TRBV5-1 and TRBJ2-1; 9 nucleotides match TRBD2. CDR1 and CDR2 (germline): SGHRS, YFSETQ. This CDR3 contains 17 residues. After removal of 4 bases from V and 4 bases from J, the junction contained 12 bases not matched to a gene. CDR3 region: CASSRNTGTSFYNEQFF. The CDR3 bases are TGCGCCAGCAGCCGTAATACCGGGACTAGCTTTTACAATGAGCAGTTCTTC.

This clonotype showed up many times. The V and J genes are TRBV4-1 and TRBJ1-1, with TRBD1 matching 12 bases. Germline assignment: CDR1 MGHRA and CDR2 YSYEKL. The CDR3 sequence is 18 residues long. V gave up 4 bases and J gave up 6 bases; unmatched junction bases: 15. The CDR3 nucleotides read TGCGCCAGCAGCCGAATAATGTCAAGGGGACAGGGGGCACCTGAAGCTTTCTTT. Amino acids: CASSRIMSRGQGAPEAFF.

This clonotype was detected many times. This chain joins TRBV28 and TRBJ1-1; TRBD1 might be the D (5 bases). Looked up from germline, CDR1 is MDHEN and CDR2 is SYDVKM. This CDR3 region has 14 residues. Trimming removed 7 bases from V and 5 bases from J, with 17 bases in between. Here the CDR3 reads CASTRVSGGTEAFF. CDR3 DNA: TGTGCCAGCACCCGGGTCTCTGGGGGGACTGAAGCTTTCTTT.

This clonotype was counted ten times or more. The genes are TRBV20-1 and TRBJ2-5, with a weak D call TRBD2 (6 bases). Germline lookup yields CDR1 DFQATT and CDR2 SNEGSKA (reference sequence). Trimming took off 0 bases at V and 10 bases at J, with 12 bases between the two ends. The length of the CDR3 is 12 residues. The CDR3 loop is CSARDGPEGQYF. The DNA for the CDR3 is TGCAGTGCTAGAGATGGCCCGGAGGGCCAGTACTTC.

The CDR3 sequence: CASSAIAGNAYEQYF. CDR3 bases: TGTGCCAGCAGCGCTATAGCGGGAAATGCCTACGAGCAGTACTTC. The chain links TRBV11-2 to TRBJ2-7; 8 bases line up with TRBD2. The junction had 8 bases not matched to a gene; V was cut back by 5 bases and J by 2 bases. The CDR3 consists of 15 residues. Germline loops: CDR1 SGHAT, CDR2 FQNNGV.

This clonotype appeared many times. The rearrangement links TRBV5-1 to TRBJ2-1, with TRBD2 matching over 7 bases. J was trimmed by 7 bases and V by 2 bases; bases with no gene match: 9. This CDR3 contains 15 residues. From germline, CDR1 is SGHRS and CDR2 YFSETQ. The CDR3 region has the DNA TGCGCCAGCAGCTTCGGGGCTAGCGGTAGGAATGAGCAGTTCTTC. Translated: CASSFGASGRNEQFF. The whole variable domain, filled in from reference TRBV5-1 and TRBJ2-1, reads KAGVTQTPRYLIKTRGQQVTLSCSPISGHRSVSWYQQTPGQGLQFLFEYFSETQRNKGNFPGRFSGRQFSNSRSEMNVSTLELGDSALYLCASSFGASGRNEQFFGPGTRLTVL.

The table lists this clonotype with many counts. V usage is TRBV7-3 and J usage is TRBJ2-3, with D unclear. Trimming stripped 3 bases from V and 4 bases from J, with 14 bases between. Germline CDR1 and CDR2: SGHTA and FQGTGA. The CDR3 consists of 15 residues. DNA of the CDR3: TGTGCCAGCAGCTTGATGGCTGGCGTCTCAGATACGCAGTATTTT. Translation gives CASSLMAGVSDTQYF.

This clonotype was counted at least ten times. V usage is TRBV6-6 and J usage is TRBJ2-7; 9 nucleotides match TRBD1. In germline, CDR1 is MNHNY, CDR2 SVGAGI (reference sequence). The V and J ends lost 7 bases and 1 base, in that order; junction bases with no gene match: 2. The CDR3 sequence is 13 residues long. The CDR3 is CASTGTGSYEQYF. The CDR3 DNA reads TGTGCCAGCACCGGGACAGGGTCCTACGAGCAGTACTTC.

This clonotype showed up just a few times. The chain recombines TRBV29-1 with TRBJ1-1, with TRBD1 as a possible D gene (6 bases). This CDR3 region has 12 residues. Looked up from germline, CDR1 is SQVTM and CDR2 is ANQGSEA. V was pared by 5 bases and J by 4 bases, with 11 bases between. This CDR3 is CSVRRGSTEAFF. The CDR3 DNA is TGCAGCGTTCGTAGGGGGAGCACTGAAGCTTTCTTT.

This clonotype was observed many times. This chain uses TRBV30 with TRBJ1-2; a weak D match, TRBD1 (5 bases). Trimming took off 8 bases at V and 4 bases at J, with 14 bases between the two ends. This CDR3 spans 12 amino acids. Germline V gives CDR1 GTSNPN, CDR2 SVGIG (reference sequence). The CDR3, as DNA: TGTGCCCACGAGGGGAACGGCTATGGCTACACCTTC. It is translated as CAHEGNGYGYTF.

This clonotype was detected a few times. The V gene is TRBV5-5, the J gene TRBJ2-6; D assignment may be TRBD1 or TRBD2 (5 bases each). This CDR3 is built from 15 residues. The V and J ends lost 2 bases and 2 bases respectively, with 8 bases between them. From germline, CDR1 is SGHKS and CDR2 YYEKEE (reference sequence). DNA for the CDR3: TGTGCCAGCAGCTTAGAGGGGACTGGGGCCAACGTCCTGACTTTC. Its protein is CASSLEGTGANVLTF.

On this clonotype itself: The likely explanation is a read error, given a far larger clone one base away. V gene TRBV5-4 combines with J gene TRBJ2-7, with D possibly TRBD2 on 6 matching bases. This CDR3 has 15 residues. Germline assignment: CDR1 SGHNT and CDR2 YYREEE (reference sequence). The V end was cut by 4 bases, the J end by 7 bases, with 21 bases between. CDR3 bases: TGTGCCAGCAGCCAAACTAGCACTGCCTACAATGAGCAGTACTTC. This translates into CASSQTSTAYNEQYF.

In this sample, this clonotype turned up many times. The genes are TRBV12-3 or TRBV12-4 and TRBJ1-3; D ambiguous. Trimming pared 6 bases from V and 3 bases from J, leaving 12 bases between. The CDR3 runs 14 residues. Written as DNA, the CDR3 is TGTGCCAGCAGGATCTCGCTAGTTGGAAACACCATATATTTT. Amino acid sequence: CASRISLVGNTIYF.

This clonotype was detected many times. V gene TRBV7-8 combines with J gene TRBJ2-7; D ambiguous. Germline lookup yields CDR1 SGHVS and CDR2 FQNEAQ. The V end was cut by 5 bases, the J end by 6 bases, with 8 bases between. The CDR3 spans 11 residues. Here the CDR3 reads CASSLGPEQYF. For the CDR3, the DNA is TGTGCCAGCAGCCTAGGACCCGAGCAGTACTTC.

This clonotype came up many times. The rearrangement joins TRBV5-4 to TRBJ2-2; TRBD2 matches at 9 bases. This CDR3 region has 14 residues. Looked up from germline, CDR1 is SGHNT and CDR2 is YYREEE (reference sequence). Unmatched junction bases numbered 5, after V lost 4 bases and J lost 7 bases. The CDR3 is CASSQIAGDGELFF. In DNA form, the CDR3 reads TGTGCCAGCAGCCAGATAGCGGGGGACGGGGAGCTGTTTTTT.

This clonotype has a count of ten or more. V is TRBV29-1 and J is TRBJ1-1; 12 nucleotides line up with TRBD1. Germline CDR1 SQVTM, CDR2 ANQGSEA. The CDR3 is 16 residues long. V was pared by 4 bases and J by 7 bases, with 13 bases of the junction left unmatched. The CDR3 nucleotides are TGCAGCGTTGGGGGAGGGACAGGGGGCTCCCCGGGTGAAGCTTTCTTT. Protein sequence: CSVGGGTGGSPGEAFF.

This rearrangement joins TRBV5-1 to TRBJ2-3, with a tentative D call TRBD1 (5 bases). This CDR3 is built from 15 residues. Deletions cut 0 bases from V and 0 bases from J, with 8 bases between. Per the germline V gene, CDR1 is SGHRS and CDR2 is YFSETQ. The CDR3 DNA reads TGCGCCAGCAGCTTGGGCCCAGGGAGCACAGATACGCAGTATTTT. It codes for CASSLGPGSTDTQYF.

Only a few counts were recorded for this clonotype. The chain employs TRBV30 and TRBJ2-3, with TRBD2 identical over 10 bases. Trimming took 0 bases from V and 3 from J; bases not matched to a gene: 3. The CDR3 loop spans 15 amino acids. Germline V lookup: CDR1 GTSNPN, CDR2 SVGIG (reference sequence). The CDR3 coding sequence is TGTGCCTGGAGTGTACTAGCGGGGATGACAGATACGCAGTATTTT. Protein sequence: CAWSVLAGMTDTQYF.

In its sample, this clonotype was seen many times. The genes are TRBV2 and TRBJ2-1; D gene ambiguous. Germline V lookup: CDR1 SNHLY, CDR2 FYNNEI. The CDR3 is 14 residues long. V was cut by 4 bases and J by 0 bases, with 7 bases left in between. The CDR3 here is CASSVTSSYNEQFF. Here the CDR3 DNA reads TGTGCCAGCAGTGTGACAAGCTCCTACAATGAGCAGTTCTTC. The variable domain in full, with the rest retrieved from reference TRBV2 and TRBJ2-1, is EPEVTQTPSHQVTQMGQEVILRCVPISNHLYFYWYRQILGQKVEFLVSFYNNEISEKSEIFDDQFSVERPDGSNFTLKIRSTKLEDSAMYFCASSVTSSYNEQFFGPGTRLTVL.